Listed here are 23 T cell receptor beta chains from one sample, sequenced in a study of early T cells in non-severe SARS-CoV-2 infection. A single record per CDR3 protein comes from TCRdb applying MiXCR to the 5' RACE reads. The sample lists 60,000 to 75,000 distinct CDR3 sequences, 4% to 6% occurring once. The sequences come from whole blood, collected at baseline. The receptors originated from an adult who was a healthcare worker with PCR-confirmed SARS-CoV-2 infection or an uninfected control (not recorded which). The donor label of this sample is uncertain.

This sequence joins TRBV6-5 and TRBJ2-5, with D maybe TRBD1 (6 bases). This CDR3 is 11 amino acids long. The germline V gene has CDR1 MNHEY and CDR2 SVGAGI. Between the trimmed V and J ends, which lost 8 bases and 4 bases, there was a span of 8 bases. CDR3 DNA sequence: TGTGCCAGCCAAGGGGGAGAGACCCAGTACTTC. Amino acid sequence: CASQGGETQYF.

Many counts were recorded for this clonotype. The CDR3 loop reads CSVEVIGTGYIWTF. In DNA form, the CDR3 reads TGCAGCGTTGAAGTCATAGGGACAGGGTATATTTGGACCTTC. The V and J genes are TRBV29-1 and TRBJ1-2; 9 bases agree with TRBD1. V was pared by 1 base and J by 14 bases, with 14 bases of the junction left unmatched. This CDR3 has 14 amino acids. The V gene's germline CDR1 is SQVTM and CDR2 ANQGSEA. Full variable domain (outside the CDR3, taken from reference TRBV29-1 and TRBJ1-2): SAVISQKPSRDICQRGTSLTIQCQVDSQVTMMFWYRQQPGQSLTLIATANQGSEATYESGFVIDKFPISRPNLTFSTLTVSNMSPEDSSIYLCSVEVIGTGYIWTFGSGTRLTVV.

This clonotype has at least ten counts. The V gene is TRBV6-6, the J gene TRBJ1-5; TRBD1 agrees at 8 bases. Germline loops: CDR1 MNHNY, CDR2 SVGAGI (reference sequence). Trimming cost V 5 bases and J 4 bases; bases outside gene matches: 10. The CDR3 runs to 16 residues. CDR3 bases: TGTGCCAGCAGTCCCCTAGGGACAGGATCTAATCAGCCCCAGCATTTT. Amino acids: CASSPLGTGSNQPQHF.

DNA of the CDR3: TGTGCCATCTTCGGCCGGGACACCCAGCTAAACTATGGCTACACCTTC. Amino acids: CAIFGRDTQLNYGYTF. The chain links TRBV10-3 to TRBJ1-2, with D tentatively TRBD1 (6 bases). V dropped 8 bases and J dropped 2 bases, with 21 bases sitting between them. Germline CDR1 is ENHRY and CDR2 is SYGVKD. There are 16 residues in the CDR3.

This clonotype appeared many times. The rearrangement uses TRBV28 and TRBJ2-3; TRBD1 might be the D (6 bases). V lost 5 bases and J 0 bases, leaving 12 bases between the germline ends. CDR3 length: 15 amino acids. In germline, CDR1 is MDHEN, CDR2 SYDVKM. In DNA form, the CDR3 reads TGTGCCAGCAGTACCCAGGGGATGAGCACAGATACGCAGTATTTT. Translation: CASSTQGMSTDTQYF.

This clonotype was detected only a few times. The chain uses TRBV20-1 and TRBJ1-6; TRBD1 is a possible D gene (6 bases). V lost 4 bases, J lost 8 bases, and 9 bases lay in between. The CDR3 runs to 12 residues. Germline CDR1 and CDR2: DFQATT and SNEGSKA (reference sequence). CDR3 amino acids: CSATSGDSPLHF. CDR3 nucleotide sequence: TGCAGTGCTACTTCAGGGGATTCACCCCTCCACTTT.

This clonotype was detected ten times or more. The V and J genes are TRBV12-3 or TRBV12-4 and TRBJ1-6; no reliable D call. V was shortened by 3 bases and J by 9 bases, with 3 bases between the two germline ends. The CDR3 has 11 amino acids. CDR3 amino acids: CASSFISPLHF. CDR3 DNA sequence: TGTGCCAGCAGTTTTATTTCACCCCTCCACTTT.

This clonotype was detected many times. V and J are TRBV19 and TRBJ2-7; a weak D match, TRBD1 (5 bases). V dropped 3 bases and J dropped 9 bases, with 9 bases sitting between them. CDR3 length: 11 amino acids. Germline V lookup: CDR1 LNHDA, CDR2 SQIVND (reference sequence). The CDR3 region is CASSIGQGQYF. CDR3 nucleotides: TGTGCCAGTAGTATCGGGCAGGGGCAGTACTTC.

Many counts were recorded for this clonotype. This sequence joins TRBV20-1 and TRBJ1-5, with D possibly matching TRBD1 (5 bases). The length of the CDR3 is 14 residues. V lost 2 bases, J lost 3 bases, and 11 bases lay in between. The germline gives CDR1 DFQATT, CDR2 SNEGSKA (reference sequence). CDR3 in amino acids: CSARRGAPNQPQHF. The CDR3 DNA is TGCAGTGCTAGACGAGGGGCTCCCAATCAGCCCCAGCATTTT.

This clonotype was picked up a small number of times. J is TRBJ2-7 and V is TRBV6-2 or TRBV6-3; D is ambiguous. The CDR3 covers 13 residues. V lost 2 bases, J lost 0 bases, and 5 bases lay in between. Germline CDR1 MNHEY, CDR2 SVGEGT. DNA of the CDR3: TGTGCCAGCAGTTACGGCCCCTCCTACGAGCAGTACTTC. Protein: CASSYGPSYEQYF.

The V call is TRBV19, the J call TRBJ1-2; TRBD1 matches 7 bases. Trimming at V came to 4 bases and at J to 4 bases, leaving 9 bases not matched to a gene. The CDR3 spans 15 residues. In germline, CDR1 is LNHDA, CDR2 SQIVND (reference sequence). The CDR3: CASSSPQQGFYGYTF. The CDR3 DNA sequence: TGTGCCAGTAGTAGCCCCCAACAGGGGTTCTATGGCTACACCTTC.

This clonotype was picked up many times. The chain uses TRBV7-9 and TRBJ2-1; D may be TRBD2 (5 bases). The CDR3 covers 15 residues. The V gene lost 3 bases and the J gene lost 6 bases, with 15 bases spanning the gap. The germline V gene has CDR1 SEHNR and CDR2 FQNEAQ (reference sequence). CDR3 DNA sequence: TGTGCCAGCAGCTTTCAAGCGGCCCAAGGCAATGAGCAGTTCTTC. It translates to CASSFQAAQGNEQFF.

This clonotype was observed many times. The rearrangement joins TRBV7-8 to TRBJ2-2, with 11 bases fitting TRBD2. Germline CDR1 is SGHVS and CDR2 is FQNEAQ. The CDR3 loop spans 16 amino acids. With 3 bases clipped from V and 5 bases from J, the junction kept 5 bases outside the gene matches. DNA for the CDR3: TGTGCCAGCAGCTTCAGTAGGACTAGCGGGACCGGGGAGCTGTTTTTT. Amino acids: CASSFSRTSGTGELFF.

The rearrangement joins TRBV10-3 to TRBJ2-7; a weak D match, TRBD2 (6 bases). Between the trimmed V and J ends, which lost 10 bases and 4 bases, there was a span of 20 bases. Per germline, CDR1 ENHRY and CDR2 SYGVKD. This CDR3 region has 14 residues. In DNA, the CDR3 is TGTGCCACCTCACCGCCGAGGGGAGGATACGAGCAGTACTTC. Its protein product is CATSPPRGGYEQYF.

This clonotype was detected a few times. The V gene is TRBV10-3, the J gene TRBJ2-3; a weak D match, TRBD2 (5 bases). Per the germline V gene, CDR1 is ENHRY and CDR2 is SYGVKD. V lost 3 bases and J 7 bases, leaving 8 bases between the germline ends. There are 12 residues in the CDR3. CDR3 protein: CAISDTGNTQYF. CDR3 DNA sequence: TGTGCCATCAGTGACACCGGGAATACGCAGTATTTT.

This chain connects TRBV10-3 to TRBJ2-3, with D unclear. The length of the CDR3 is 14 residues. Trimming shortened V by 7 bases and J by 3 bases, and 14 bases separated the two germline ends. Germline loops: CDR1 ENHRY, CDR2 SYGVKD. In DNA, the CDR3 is TGTGCCATCAACCGTAGGCGGAATACAGATACGCAGTATTTT. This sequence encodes CAINRRRNTDTQYF.

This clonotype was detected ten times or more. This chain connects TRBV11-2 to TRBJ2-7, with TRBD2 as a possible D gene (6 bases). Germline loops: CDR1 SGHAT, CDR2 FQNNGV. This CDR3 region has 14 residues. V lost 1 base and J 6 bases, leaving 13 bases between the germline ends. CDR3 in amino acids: CASSLGEAPLEQYF. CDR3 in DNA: TGTGCCAGCAGCTTAGGGGAGGCACCCCTCGAGCAGTACTTC.

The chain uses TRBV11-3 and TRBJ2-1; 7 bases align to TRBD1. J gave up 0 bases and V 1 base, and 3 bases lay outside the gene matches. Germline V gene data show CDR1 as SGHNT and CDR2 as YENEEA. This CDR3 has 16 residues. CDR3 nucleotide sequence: TGTGCCAGCAGCTTAGCCGGGACAGTCTCCTACAATGAGCAGTTCTTC. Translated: CASSLAGTVSYNEQFF.

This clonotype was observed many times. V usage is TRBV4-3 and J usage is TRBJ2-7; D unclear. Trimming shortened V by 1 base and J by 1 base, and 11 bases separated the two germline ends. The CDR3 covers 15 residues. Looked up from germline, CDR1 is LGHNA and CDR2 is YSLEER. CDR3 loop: CASSQASGASYEQYF. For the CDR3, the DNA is TGCGCCAGCAGCCAAGCCTCAGGTGCTTCCTACGAGCAGTACTTC.

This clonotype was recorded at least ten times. The CDR3 region has the DNA TGTGCCAGCAGGAGGTCTAGCGGCACAGATACGCAGTATTTT. Its protein product is CASRRSSGTDTQYF. The gene calls are TRBV6-1 and TRBJ2-3; D is possibly TRBD2 (6 bases). Germline CDR1 reads MNHNS; CDR2 reads SASEGT. Trimming took 6 bases from V and 1 from J, leaving 11 bases between them. The CDR3 length is 14 residues.

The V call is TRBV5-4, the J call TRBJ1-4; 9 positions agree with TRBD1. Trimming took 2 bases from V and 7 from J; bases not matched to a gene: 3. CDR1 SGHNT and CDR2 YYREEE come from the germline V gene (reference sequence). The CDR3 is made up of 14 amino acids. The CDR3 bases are TGTGCCAGCAGCTTCCCGGGACAGGGTGAAAAACTGTTTTTT. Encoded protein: CASSFPGQGEKLFF. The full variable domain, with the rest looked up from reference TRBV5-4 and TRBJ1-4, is ETGVTQSPTHLIKTRGQQVTLRCSSQSGHNTVSWYQQALGQGPQFIFQYYREEENGRGNFPPRFSGLQFPNYSSELNVNALELDDSALYLCASSFPGQGEKLFFGSGTQLSVL.

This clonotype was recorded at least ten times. CDR3 region: CASSDRDNRGPGNTIYF. CDR3 in DNA: TGTGCCAGCAGTGACCGGGACAACCGGGGCCCTGGAAACACCATATATTTT. This sequence joins TRBV25-1 and TRBJ1-3, with D possibly TRBD1 on 6 matching bases. Germline V gene sequence: CDR1 MGHDK, CDR2 SYGVNS. The CDR3 is 17 residues long. Trimming cost V 3 bases and J 2 bases, with 17 bases left between them.

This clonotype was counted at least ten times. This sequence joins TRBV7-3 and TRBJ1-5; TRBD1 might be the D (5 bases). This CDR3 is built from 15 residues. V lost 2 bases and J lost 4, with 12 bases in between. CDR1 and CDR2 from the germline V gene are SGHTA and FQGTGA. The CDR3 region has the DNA TGTGCCAGCAGCTTACATGCGGGGCCAAATCAGCCCCAGCATTTT. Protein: CASSLHAGPNQPQHF. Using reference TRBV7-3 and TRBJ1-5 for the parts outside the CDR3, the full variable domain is GAGVSQTPSNKVTEKGKYVELRCDPISGHTALYWYRQSLGQGPEFLIYFQGTGAADDSGLPNDRFFAVRPEGSVSTLKIQRTERGDSAVYLCASSLHAGPNQPQHFGDGTRLSIL.